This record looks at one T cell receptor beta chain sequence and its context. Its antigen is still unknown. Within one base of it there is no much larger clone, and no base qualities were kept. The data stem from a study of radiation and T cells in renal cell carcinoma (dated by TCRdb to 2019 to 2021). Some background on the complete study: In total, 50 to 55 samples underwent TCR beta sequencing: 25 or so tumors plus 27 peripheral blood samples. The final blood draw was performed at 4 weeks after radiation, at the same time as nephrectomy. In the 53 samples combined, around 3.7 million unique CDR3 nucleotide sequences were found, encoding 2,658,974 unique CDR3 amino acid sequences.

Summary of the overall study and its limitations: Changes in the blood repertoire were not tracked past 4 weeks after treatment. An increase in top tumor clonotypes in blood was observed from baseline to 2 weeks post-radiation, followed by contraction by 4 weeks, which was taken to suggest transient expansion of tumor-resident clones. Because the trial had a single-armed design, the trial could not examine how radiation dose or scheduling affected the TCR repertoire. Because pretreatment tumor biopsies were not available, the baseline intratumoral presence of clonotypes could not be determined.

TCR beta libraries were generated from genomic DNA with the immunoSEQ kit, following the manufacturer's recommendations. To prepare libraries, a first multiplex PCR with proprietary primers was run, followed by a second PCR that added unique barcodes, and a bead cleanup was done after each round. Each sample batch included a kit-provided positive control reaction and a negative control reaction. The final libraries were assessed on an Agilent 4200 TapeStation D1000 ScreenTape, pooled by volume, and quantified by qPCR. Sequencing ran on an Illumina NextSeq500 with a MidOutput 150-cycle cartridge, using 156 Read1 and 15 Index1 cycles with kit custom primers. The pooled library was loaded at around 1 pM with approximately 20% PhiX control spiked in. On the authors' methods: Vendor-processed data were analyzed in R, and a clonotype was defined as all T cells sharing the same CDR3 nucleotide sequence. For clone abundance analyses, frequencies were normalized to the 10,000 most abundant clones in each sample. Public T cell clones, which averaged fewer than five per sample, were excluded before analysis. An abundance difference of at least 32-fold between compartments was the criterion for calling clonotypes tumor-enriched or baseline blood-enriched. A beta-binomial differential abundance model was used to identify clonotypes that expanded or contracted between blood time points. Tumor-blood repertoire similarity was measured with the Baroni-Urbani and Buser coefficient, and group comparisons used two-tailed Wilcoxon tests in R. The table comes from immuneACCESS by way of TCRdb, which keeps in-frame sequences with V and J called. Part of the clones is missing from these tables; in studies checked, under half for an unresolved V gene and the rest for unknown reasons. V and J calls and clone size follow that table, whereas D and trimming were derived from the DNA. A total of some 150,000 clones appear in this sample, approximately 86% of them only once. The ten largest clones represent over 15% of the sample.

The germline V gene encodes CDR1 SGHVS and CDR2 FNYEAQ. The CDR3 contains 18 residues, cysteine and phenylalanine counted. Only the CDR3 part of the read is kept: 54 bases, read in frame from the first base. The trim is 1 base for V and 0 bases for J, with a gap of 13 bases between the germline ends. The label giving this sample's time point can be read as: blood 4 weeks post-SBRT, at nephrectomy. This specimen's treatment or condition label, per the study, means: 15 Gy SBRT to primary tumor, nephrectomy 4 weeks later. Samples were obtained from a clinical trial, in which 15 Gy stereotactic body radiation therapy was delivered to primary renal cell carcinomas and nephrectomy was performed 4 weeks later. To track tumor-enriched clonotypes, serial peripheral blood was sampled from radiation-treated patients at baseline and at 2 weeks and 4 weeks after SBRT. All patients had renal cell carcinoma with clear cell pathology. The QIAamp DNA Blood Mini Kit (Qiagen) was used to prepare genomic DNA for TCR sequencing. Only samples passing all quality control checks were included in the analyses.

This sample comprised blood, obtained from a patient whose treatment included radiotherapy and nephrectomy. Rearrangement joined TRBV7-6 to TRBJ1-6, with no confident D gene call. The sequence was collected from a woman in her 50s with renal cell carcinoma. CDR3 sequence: CASSLDRPEGSYNSPLHF. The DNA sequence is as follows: TGTGCCAGCAGCTTAGATCGCCCAGAAGGCTCCTATAATTCACCCCTCCACTTT.